One and the same sample provided the 16 T cell receptor beta chains below, sequenced in a study of blood T cell repertoires in COVID-19. Assay used: immunoSEQ multiplex PCR; TCRdb lists only in-frame clones, some missing. The repertoire holds around 270,000 clones, with around 85% as singletons. Sequencing used peripheral blood. The receptors were sampled from a human donor with COVID-19, enrolled during active disease. The donor label of this sample is uncertain.

CDR3 sequence reads: CSAATSGSLSEQFF. DNA for the CDR3: TGCAGCGCCGCGACTAGCGGGAGCCTAAGTGAGCAGTTCTTC. The chain couples TRBV29-1 to TRBJ2-1; 12 bases line up with TRBD2. CDR1 SQVTM and CDR2 ANQGSEA come from the germline V gene. Trimming cost V 7 bases and J 9 bases; bases outside gene matches: 10. The CDR3 runs to 14 residues.

The V and J genes are TRBV9 and TRBJ2-3; tentative D call: TRBD1 (6 bases). V gave up 3 bases and J gave up 1 base, with 12 bases separating them. This CDR3 has 15 residues. Germline-derived CDR1 and CDR2 are SGDLS and YYNGEE. In DNA form, the CDR3 reads TGTGCCAGCAGCGGAAGGGGGTGGGGCACAGATACGCAGTATTTT. It encodes CASSGRGWGTDTQYF.

Comments on this clone: The junction departs from the called germline gene at one end, perhaps through a read error. The rearrangement joins TRBV3-1 (or the pseudogene TRBV3-2) to TRBJ1-1, with no clear D. Germline values: CDR1 LGHDT, CDR2 YNNKEL (reference sequence). The CDR3 extends over 14 amino acids. The CDR3 DNA is TGTGCCAGCAGCCAGGGAGCAACGAACACTGGAGCTTTCTTT. It encodes CASSQGATNTGAFF.

The chain has TRBV3-1 (or the pseudogene TRBV3-2) and TRBJ1-6; a possible D gene is TRBD1 (5 bases). CDR1 is LGHDT, CDR2 YNNKEL, per germline (reference sequence). The CDR3 loop spans 12 amino acids. Trimming removed 2 bases at V and 13 bases at J, with 9 bases between. CDR3 DNA: TGTGCCAGCAGCCAACGGACAAGCCCCCTCCACTTT. This translates into CASSQRTSPLHF.

This clone showed up just once. This sequence joins TRBV3-1 (or the pseudogene TRBV3-2) and TRBJ1-2; D is undetermined. This CDR3 has 15 amino acids. V lost 4 bases, J lost 0 bases, and 12 bases lay in between. CDR1 and CDR2 from the germline V gene are LGHDT and YNNKEL (reference sequence). CDR3 in DNA: TGTGCCAGCAGCCCCTACTACGGAGCTAACTATGGCTACACCTTC. It translates to CASSPYYGANYGYTF.

The chain joins TRBV6-2 or TRBV6-3 to TRBJ2-1, with D tentatively TRBD2 (7 bases). CDR1 MNHEY and CDR2 SVGEGT come from the germline V gene. The CDR3 contains 13 residues. V gave up 5 bases and J gave up 9 bases, with 14 bases separating them. The CDR3 spells CASSLGGDLEQFF. The CDR3 coding sequence is TGTGCCAGCAGTCTAGGGGGGGATCTTGAGCAGTTCTTC.

The V call is TRBV4-2, the J call TRBJ2-7; 7 bases line up with TRBD2. The germline gives CDR1 LGHNA, CDR2 YNFKEQ. The CDR3 covers 15 residues. V shed 3 bases, J shed 3 bases, and the junction held 8 bases outside the gene matches. CDR3 sequence: CASSQPAGAFYEQYF. The CDR3 coding sequence is TGTGCCAGCAGCCAGCCGGCGGGAGCGTTCTACGAGCAGTACTTC.

The V call is TRBV6-2 or TRBV6-3, the J call TRBJ2-5; TRBD2 agrees at 8 bases. This CDR3 has 14 amino acids. Germline trimming cut 5 bases from V and 7 bases from J; bases unmatched to any gene: 9. The germline V gene encodes CDR1 MNHEY and CDR2 SVGEGT. The CDR3 DNA reads as TGTGCCAGCAGTGCGGGGGGACCGCCCGGGACCCAGTACTTC. Protein product: CASSAGGPPGTQYF.

This clone was recorded once. The V call is TRBV28, the J call TRBJ2-1; TRBD1 aligns across 7 bases. CDR3 length equals 12 residues. CDR1 is MDHEN, CDR2 SYDVKM, per germline. The J segment lost 4 bases and the V segment lost 7 bases, leaving 1 base of the junction unmatched. CDR3 bases: TGTGCCAGCAACAGGGGATACAATGAGCAGTTCTTC. This gives the protein CASNRGYNEQFF.

This clone was found a few times. The CDR3 nucleotides are TGTGCCTGGAGTTTCTTCCAGTCTAATCAGCCCCAGCATTTT. Amino acids: CAWSFFQSNQPQHF. The chain has TRBV30 and TRBJ1-5; unclear D gene. The V end lost 2 bases, the J end lost 4 bases, and 12 bases lay between the germline ends. The germline gives CDR1 GTSNPN, CDR2 SVGIG (reference sequence). This CDR3 has 14 amino acids.

The chain combines TRBV28 with TRBJ1-5, with TRBD1 matching 7 bases. Germline-derived CDR1 and CDR2 are MDHEN and SYDVKM. The CDR3 has 16 residues. The V gene end was trimmed by 6 bases and the J gene end by 1 base; junction bases not matched to a gene: 9. In DNA form, the CDR3 reads TGTGCCAGCAGGAACGAGGCAGGGGGAAGCAATCAGCCCCAGCATTTT. Translation: CASRNEAGGSNQPQHF.

About this clone: The same CDR3 is also encoded by other DNA sequences in this sample. The genes are TRBV19 and TRBJ2-7; 11 bases are a match to TRBD2. The germline gives CDR1 LNHDA, CDR2 SQIVND (reference sequence). The V gene end was trimmed by 1 base and the J gene end by 3 bases; junction bases not matched to a gene: 2. The CDR3 loop spans 15 amino acids. CDR3 in amino acids: CASSIGTSGSYEQYF. CDR3 sequence (DNA): TGTGCCAGTAGTATAGGTACTAGCGGGAGCTACGAGCAGTACTTC.

CDR3 nucleotide sequence: TGCAGTGCCCCGAGGGCGTTCGAGCAGTACTTC. Its protein is CSAPRAFEQYF. The chain carries TRBV20-1 and TRBJ2-7; possibly TRBD2 for D (5 bases). The V gene lost 6 bases and the J gene lost 6 bases, with 12 bases spanning the gap. The CDR3 has 11 amino acids. Germline V lookup: CDR1 DFQATT, CDR2 SNEGSKA (reference sequence).

The V call is TRBV12-3 or TRBV12-4, the J call TRBJ1-5; 9 bases align to TRBD1. The CDR3 is 13 amino acids. Trimming removed 6 bases from V and 7 bases from J; junction bases left unmatched: 4. CDR3 nucleotides: TGTGCCAGCAGACAGGGGGCTCGGCAGCCCCAGCATTTT. It encodes CASRQGARQPQHF.

J is TRBJ2-4 and V is TRBV28, with 11 bases matching TRBD2. There are 21 residues in the CDR3. Germline loops: CDR1 MDHEN, CDR2 SYDVKM. Trimming removed 6 bases from V and 3 bases from J; junction bases left unmatched: 22. CDR3 residues: CASRPPPLAGGPAGVKNIQYF. CDR3 nucleotides: TGTGCCAGCAGGCCCCCCCCTTTAGCGGGAGGGCCCGCTGGGGTCAAAAACATTCAGTACTTC.

The rearrangement uses TRBV7-9 and TRBJ2-7, with 9 positions matching TRBD1. This CDR3 has 16 amino acids. Unmatched junction bases numbered 7, after V lost 1 base and J lost 3 bases. CDR1 and CDR2 from the germline V gene are SEHNR and FQNEAQ (reference sequence). This CDR3 is CASSLDRGRGNYEQYF. DNA for the CDR3: TGTGCCAGCAGCTTAGACAGGGGGCGCGGGAACTACGAGCAGTACTTC.